The 10 T cell receptor beta chains reported below all come from one sample, sequenced in a study of T cell repertoires in cytomegalovirus infection. TCRdb fed the reads into MiXCR, producing one record per CDR3 protein. Among 450,000 to 550,000 distinct CDR3 sequences listed, about 15% were seen once. What was sequenced was CD8+ T cells from PBMCs. Receptors originate from a human donor in good health (CMV status not recorded). Some clones in this sample may be carry-over from other donors' samples.

This clonotype showed up just a few times. The chain employs TRBV6-6 and TRBJ2-3; possibly TRBD2 for D (5 bases). The CDR3 is 15 amino acids. V dropped 7 bases and J dropped 1 base, with 15 bases sitting between them. CDR1 and CDR2 from the germline V gene are MNHNY and SVGAGI (reference sequence). CDR3 sequence (DNA): TGTGCCAGCATCCCCTCGGGGAAGCGCACAGATACGCAGTATTTT. It is translated as CASIPSGKRTDTQYF.

About this clonotype: A single base separates this from a much larger clone, so it may be a read error. The V gene is TRBV6-1, the J gene TRBJ1-5; D ambiguous. The V gene lost 5 bases and the J gene lost 5 bases, with 19 bases spanning the gap. Germline CDR1 MNHNS, CDR2 SASEGT. This CDR3 contains 16 residues. The CDR3 sequence: CASSKSIWRADQPQHF. Written as DNA, the CDR3 is TGTGCCAGCAGTAAATCAATATGGCGAGCGGATCAGCCCCAGCATTTT.

V is TRBV5-1 and J is TRBJ2-3, with TRBD2 identical over 13 bases. The junction had 12 bases not matched to a gene; V was cut back by 4 bases and J by 4 bases. The V gene's germline CDR1 is SGHRS and CDR2 YFSETQ. The CDR3 contains 18 residues. In DNA, the CDR3 is TGCGCCAGCAGCCCGGACGGGACTAGCGGGGATTGGTCAGATACGCAGTATTTT. It encodes CASSPDGTSGDWSDTQYF.

The J gene is TRBJ2-7, the V gene TRBV20-1, with D maybe TRBD1 (6 bases). Germline V gene data show CDR1 as DFQATT and CDR2 as SNEGSKA (reference sequence). V was clipped by 0 bases and J by 2 bases, with 17 bases between them. The CDR3 loop spans 16 amino acids. The CDR3 DNA reads TGCAGTGCTAGAGATCGCCACGAGGGGGTGACCTACGAGCAGTACTTC. Encoded protein: CSARDRHEGVTYEQYF.

The J gene is TRBJ2-3, the V gene TRBV11-3; D unclear. Trimming removed 4 bases from V and 4 bases from J, with 12 bases in between. There are 14 residues in the CDR3. The germline V gene has CDR1 SGHNT and CDR2 YENEEA. In nucleotides, the CDR3 is TGTGCCAGCAGCTCCTCAAGACCGTCAGATACGCAGTATTTT. Its protein is CASSSSRPSDTQYF.

A remark on this clonotype: A read error may be the cause here, since a much bigger clone is one base away. The chain combines TRBV2 with TRBJ2-3; perhaps TRBD1 as D (5 bases). The CDR3 consists of 15 residues. Germline CDR1 reads SNHLY; CDR2 reads FYNNEI. CDR3 residues: CANSELRTKVDTQYF. Here the CDR3 DNA reads TGTGCCAACAGTGAACTGAGGACAAAGGTAGATACGCAGTATTTT.

The gene calls are TRBV10-2 and TRBJ2-1; the match to TRBD1 covers 7 bases. Per the germline V gene, CDR1 is WSHSY and CDR2 is SAAADI. This CDR3 spans 14 amino acids. With 1 base clipped from V and 7 bases from J, the junction kept 4 bases outside the gene matches. As DNA, the CDR3 is TGCGCCAGCAGTGAGTGGGGGACAGCGAATGAGCAGTTCTTC. Its protein product is CASSEWGTANEQFF.

The chain has TRBV14 and TRBJ2-7; the match to TRBD1 covers 7 bases. This CDR3 is 15 amino acids long. Germline assignment: CDR1 SGHDN and CDR2 FVKESK. The V gene end was trimmed by 2 bases and the J gene end by 4 bases; junction bases not matched to a gene: 8. The CDR3 spells CASSQHDREFYEQYF. DNA of the CDR3: TGTGCCAGCAGCCAACATGACAGGGAATTTTACGAGCAGTACTTC.

This clonotype was found many times. The J gene is TRBJ2-1, the V gene TRBV7-2; unclear D gene. The germline CDR1 and CDR2 sequences are SGHTA and FQGNSA. The CDR3 has 12 residues. The ends were cut back, 5 bases at V and 5 bases at J, with 7 bases in the middle. The CDR3 sequence is CASSTLDNEQFF. CDR3 coding DNA: TGTGCCAGCAGCACCCTCGACAATGAGCAGTTCTTC.

This clonotype has a count of ten or more. V usage is TRBV7-9 and J usage is TRBJ2-7; 8 bases fit TRBD2. The trim removed 5 bases at V and 5 bases at J, leaving 8 bases unmatched. Germline-derived CDR1 and CDR2 are SEHNR and FQNEAQ (reference sequence). The CDR3 is 14 residues long. The CDR3 region has the DNA TGTGCCAGCAGCCCGAGCGGGAGCACCGACGAGCAGTACTTC. Translation: CASSPSGSTDEQYF. Based on the CDR3 plus reference TRBV7-9 and TRBJ2-7, the full variable domain is DTGVSQNPRHKITKRGQNVTFRCDPISEHNRLYWYRQTLGQGPEFLTYFQNEAQLEKSRLLSDRFSAERPKGSFSTLEIQRTEQGDSAMYLCASSPSGSTDEQYFGPGTRLTVT.